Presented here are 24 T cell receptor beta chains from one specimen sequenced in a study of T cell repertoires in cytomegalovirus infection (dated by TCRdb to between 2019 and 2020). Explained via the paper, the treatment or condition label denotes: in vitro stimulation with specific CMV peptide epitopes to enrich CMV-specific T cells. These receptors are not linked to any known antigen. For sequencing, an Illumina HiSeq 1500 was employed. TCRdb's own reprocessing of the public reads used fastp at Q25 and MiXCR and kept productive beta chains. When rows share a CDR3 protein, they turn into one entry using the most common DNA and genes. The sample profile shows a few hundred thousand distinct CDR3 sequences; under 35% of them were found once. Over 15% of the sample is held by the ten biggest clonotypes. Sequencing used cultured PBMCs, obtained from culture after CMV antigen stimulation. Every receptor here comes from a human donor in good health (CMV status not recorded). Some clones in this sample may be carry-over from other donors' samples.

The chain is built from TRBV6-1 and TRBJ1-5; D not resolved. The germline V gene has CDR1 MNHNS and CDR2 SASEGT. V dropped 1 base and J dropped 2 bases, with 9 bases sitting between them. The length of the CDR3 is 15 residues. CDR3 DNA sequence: TGTGCCAGCAGTGAAGATCGGTTGGGCAATCAGCCCCAGCATTTT. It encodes CASSEDRLGNQPQHF.

This CDR3 is CASSEGTSRADTQYF. The CDR3, as DNA: TGTGCCAGCAGTGAGGGGACTAGTCGGGCAGATACGCAGTATTTT. The chain links TRBV2 to TRBJ2-3; 8 positions match TRBD2. The CDR3 totals 15 residues. V gave up 3 bases and J gave up 4 bases; unmatched junction bases: 6. Germline CDR1 and CDR2: SNHLY and FYNNEI.

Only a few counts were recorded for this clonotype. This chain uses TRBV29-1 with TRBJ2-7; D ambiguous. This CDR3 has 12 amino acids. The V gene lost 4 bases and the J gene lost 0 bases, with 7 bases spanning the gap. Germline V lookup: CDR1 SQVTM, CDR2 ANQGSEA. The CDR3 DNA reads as TGCAGCGTTGGGTTTAGCTCCTACGAGCAGTACTTC. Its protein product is CSVGFSSYEQYF.

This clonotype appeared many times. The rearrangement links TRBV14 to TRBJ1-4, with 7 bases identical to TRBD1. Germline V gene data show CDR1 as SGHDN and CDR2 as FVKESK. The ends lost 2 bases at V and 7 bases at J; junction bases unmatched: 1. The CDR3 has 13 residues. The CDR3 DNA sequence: TGTGCCAGCAGCCAATGGACAGGTGAAAAACTGTTTTTT. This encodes CASSQWTGEKLFF.

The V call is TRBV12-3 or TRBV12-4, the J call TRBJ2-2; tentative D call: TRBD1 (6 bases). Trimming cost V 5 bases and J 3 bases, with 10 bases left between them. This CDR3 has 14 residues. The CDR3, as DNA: TGTGCCAGCAGTCCCAGGACAGACACCGGGGAGCTGTTTTTT. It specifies CASSPRTDTGELFF.

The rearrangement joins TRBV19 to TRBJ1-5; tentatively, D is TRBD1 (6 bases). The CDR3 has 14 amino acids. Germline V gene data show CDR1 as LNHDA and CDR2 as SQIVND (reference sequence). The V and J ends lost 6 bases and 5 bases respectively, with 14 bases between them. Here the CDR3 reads CASSRARGDQPQHF. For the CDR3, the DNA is TGTGCCAGTAGCCGGGCGAGGGGGGATCAGCCCCAGCATTTT.

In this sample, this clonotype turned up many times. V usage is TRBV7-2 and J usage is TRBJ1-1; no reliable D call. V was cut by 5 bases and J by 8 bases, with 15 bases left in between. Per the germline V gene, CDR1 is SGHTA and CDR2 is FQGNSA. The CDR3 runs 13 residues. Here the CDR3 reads CASSRSWTFEAFF. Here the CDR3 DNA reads TGTGCCAGCAGCCGATCCTGGACCTTCGAAGCTTTCTTT.

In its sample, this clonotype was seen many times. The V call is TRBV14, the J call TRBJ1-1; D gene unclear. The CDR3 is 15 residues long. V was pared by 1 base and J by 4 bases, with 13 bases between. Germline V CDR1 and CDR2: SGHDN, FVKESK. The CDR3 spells CASSQGRGRSTEAFF. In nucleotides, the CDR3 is TGTGCCAGCAGCCAAGGCCGGGGAAGAAGCACTGAAGCTTTCTTT.

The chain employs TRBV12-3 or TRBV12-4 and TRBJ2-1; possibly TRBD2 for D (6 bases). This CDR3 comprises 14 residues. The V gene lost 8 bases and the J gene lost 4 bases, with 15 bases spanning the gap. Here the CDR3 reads CASLSGTPYNEQFF. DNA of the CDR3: TGTGCCAGCCTGTCCGGGACTCCTTACAATGAGCAGTTCTTC.

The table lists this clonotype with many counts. CDR3 sequence: CASSPRFRTDTQYF. Written as DNA, the CDR3 is TGTGCCAGCAGCCCTCGGTTCCGCACAGATACGCAGTATTTT. The J gene is TRBJ2-3, the V gene TRBV7-2; D gene uncertain. Germline CDR1 SGHTA, CDR2 FQGNSA. This CDR3 is 14 amino acids long. V lost 5 bases and J 1 base, leaving 10 bases between the germline ends.

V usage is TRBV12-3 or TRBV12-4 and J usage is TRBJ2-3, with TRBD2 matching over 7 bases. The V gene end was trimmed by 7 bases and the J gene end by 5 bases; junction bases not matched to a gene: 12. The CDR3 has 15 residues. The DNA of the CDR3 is TGTGCCAGCACCCCCGGCGGGAGTAAAGGAGATACGCAGTATTTT. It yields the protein CASTPGGSKGDTQYF.

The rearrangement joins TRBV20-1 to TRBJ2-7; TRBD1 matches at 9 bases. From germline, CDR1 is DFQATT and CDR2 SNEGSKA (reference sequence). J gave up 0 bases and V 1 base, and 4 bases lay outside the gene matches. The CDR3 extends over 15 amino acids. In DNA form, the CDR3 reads TGCAGTGCTAGAGCGGGACAGGGACGCTCCTACGAGCAGTACTTC. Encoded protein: CSARAGQGRSYEQYF.

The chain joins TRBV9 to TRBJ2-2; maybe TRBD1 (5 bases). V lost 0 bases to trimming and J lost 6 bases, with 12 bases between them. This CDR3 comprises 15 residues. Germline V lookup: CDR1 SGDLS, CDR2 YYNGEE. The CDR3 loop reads CASSVDQGSPGELFF. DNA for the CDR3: TGTGCCAGCAGCGTAGACCAGGGATCCCCCGGGGAGCTGTTTTTT.

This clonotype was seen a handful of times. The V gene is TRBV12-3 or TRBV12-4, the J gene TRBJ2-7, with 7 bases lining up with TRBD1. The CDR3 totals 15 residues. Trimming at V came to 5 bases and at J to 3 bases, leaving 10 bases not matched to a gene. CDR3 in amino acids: CASSPGQAKGYEQYF. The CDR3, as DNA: TGTGCCAGCAGTCCCGGACAGGCGAAGGGCTACGAGCAGTACTTC.

The CDR3 loop reads CASSLLYRTGSYEQYF. The CDR3 DNA reads as TGTGCCAGCAGTTTATTGTACCGGACAGGGTCCTACGAGCAGTACTTC. The gene calls are TRBV28 and TRBJ2-7, with 8 bases fitting TRBD1. This CDR3 region has 16 residues. J was trimmed by 1 base and V by 1 base; bases with no gene match: 6. Germline loops: CDR1 MDHEN, CDR2 SYDVKM.

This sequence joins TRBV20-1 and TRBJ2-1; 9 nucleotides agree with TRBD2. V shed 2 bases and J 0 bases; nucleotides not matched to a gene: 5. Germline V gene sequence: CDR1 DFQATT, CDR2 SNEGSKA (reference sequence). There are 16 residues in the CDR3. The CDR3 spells CSARTAGGNSYNEQFF. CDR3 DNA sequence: TGCAGTGCTAGAACAGCGGGGGGTAACTCCTACAATGAGCAGTTCTTC.

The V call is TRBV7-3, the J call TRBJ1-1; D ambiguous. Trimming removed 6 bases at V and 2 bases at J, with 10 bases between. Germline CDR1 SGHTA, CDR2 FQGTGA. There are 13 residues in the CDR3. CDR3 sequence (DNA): TGTGCCAGCAGTTTACAGACAAACACTGAAGCTTTCTTT. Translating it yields CASSLQTNTEAFF.

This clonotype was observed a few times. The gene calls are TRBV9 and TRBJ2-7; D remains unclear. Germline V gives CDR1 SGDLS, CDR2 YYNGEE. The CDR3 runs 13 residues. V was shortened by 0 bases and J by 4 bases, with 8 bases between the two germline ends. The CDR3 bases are TGTGCCAGCAGCGTAGCTCCCCAATACGAGCAGTACTTC. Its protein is CASSVAPQYEQYF.

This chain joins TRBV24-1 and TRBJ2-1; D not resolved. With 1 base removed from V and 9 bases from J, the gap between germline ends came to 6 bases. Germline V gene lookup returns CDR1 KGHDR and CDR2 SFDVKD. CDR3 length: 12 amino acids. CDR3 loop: CATSDLGIEQFF. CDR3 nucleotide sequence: TGTGCCACCAGTGATTTAGGGATTGAGCAGTTCTTC.

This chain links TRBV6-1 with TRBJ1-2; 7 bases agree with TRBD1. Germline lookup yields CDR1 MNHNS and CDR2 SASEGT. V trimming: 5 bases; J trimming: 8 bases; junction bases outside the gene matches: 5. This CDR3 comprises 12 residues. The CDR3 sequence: CASSPTGAGYTF. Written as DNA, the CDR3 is TGTGCCAGCAGTCCTACAGGGGCCGGCTACACCTTC.

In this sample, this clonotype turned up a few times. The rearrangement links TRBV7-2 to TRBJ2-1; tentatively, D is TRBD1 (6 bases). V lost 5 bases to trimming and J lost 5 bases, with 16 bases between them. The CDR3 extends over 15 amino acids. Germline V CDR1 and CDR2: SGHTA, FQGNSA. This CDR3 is CASSGDRTINNEQFF. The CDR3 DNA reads TGTGCCAGCAGCGGCGACAGGACGATTAACAATGAGCAGTTCTTC.

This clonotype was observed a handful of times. CDR3 sequence reads: CASSVGGGDQPQHF. The CDR3 nucleotides are TGTGCCAGTAGTGTAGGGGGGGGTGATCAGCCCCAGCATTTT. V is TRBV19 and J is TRBJ1-5, with a tentative D call TRBD1 (6 bases). In germline, CDR1 is LNHDA, CDR2 SQIVND (reference sequence). CDR3 length: 14 residues. V shed 5 bases and J shed 5 bases, with 13 bases lying between them.

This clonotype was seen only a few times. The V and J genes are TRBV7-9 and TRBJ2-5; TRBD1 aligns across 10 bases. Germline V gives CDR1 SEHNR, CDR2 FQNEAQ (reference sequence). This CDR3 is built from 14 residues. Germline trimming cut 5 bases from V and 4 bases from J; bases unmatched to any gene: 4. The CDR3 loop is CASSTDRGTETQYF. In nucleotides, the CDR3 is TGTGCCAGCAGCACGGACAGGGGGACAGAGACCCAGTACTTC.

Here the CDR3 reads CASSRDSGPYEQYF. The CDR3 DNA sequence: TGTGCCAGCAGCCGGGACAGTGGGCCCTACGAGCAGTACTTC. The chain carries TRBV5-4 and TRBJ2-7, with 7 bases fitting TRBD1. The length of the CDR3 is 14 residues. Germline-derived CDR1 and CDR2 are SGHNT and YYREEE (reference sequence). V lost 4 bases and J lost 2; bases outside the gene matches: 6.